This record looks at one T cell receptor beta chain sequence and its context. This sample was included in a study of blood T cell repertoires in COVID-19. The germline gives CDR1 LNHDA, CDR2 SQIVND (reference sequence). The V end lost 4 bases, the J end lost 4 bases, and 6 bases lay between the germline ends. This CDR3 contains 12 residues. Original methodology: For nucleated cells, counts were estimated from reference gene primer amplification. TCRdb's table, derived via immunoSEQ multiplex PCR, lists solely in-frame clones and lacks some. That table is the source of V, J and clone size, and D and trimming were worked out from the DNA. The sample contains roughly 200,000 clones, 87% of which appear only once.

This TCR derives from a woman under 30 who had recovered from COVID-19. This chain links TRBV19 with TRBJ2-3, with D perhaps TRBD2 (5 bases). Sequencing used peripheral blood. The CDR3 DNA is TGTGCCAGTAGTACCGGGGCAGATACGCAGTATTTT. Amino acid sequence: CASSTGADTQYF.